This TCR beta chain was found in a study of spatial heterogeneity in lung cancer. Study-wide context: At a median of about 22 months after resection, follow-up PBMC samples were sequenced when available. Study-wide findings and caveats: Resection saw ubiquitous expanded tumor TCRs appear in blood more than follow-up did.

TCR cDNA molecules each had a unique molecular identifier. TCRdb used MiXCR to reprocess the 5' RACE reads, holding one entry per CDR3 protein. The table shows over 40,000 distinct CDR3 sequences, with over 9.5% occurring only once. Looked up from germline, CDR1 is SGHDN and CDR2 is FVKESK. V was pared by 4 bases and J by 4 bases, with 8 bases between. The CDR3 extends over 13 amino acids. In this sample, this clonotype turned up a few times. Its antigen is still unknown. Time point reported: blood at routine non-recurrence follow-up after resection. The V and J genes are TRBV14 and TRBJ2-4, with D perhaps TRBD2 (6 bases). The sample was PBMCs, taken at follow-up. The receptor was derived from a male donor with early-stage non-small cell lung cancer. CDR3 in amino acids: CASSRSGKNIQYF. Written as DNA, the CDR3 is TGTGCCAGCAGCCGAAGCGGGAAAAACATTCAGTACTTC.